The rows below give T cell receptor beta chains drawn from one sample of a study of technical replicates of blood from a handful of donors. Clones were sequenced by immunoSEQ multiplex PCR, and TCRdb holds only the in-frame ones, with some missing. The sample yields roughly 72,000 clones, around 92% seen once. Sequences were obtained from T cells isolated from PBMCs. The receptors come from a human donor in good health. Both conserved end residues are part of each CDR3. The D gene is left open where the match is weak. Size is omitted from some rows. Given values are once, few, many or a class for expanded clones.

V: TRBV28; size: NA; D: TRBD1; J: TRBJ2-7; DNA: TGTGCCAGCAGTTATAGAGGGACAGGTCCGTACTTC; CDR3: CASSYRGTGPYF
V: TRBV9; size: NA; D: TRBD2; J: TRBJ2-7; DNA: TGTGCCAGCAGCCCGATCGGGAGGGGAATAGACGAGCAGTACTTC; CDR3: CASSPIGRGIDEQYF
V: TRBV4-1; size: NA; D: NA; J: TRBJ1-1; DNA: TGCGCCAGCAGCCAGCGGTTTAACACTGAAGCTTTCTTT; CDR3: CASSQRFNTEAFF
V: TRBV30; size: NA; D: NA; J: TRBJ1-2; DNA: TGTGCCTGGAGTGTACGCGAACCGGGAAAAAACTATGGCTACACCTTC; CDR3: CAWSVREPGKNYGYTF
V: TRBV10-1; size: NA; D: NA; J: TRBJ2-2; DNA: TGCGCCAGCAGTTACAGGTCGGGCACCGGGGAGCTGTTTTTT; CDR3: CASSYRSGTGELFF
V: TRBV6-5; size: NA; D: NA; J: TRBJ1-1; DNA: TGTGCCAGCAGTGTCACAGGGAACACTGAAGCTTTCTTT; CDR3: CASSVTGNTEAFF
V: TRBV5-4; size: NA; D: TRBD1; J: TRBJ2-5; DNA: TGTGCCACCCAAACCCCCGGGACAGGGCTGTTTAATCAGGGGACCCAGTACTTC; CDR3: CATQTPGTGLFNQGTQYF
V: TRBV11-2; size: NA; D: TRBD2; J: TRBJ2-1; DNA: TGTGCCAGCAGCCAAAGCGGGATTTGGGTAGATGAGCAGTTCTTC; CDR3: CASSQSGIWVDEQFF
V: TRBV29-1; size: NA; D: NA; J: TRBJ2-7; DNA: TGCAGCTTTCTGGCGGGGCCACCGGAGGAGTACTTC; CDR3: CSFLAGPPEEYF
V: TRBV7-2; size: NA; D: TRBD2; J: TRBJ2-1; DNA: TGTGCCAGCAGCTTATTTGCGGGAGTTTTGCGGGAGCAGTTCTTC; CDR3: CASSLFAGVLREQFF
V: TRBV5-8; size: once; D: NA; J: TRBJ2-7; DNA: TGTGCCAGCAGCTTAGTGCAGGGAGGCGAGCAGTACTTC; CDR3: CASSLVQGGEQYF
V: TRBV30; size: NA; D: NA; J: TRBJ2-3; DNA: TGTGCCTGGAGTCGGACAAACACAGATACGCAGTATTTT; CDR3: CAWSRTNTDTQYF
V: TRBV5-1; size: NA; D: TRBD1; J: TRBJ2-7; DNA: TGCGCCAGCAGCGCAGGACAGGGCTACGAGCAGTACTTC; CDR3: CASSAGQGYEQYF
V: TRBV27; size: NA; D: NA; J: TRBJ2-5; DNA: TGTGTCAGCAGTTTAGGCTCTAGCAGGTTTGAGACCCAGTACTTC; CDR3: CVSSLGSSRFETQYF
V: TRBV9; size: NA; D: TRBD2; J: TRBJ2-1; DNA: TGTGCCAGCAGCGTAGGAGGCGTACGTCTAGCGGGGGACAATGAGCAGTTCTTC; CDR3: CASSVGGVRLAGDNEQFF
V: TRBV9; size: once; D: NA; J: TRBJ1-1; DNA: TGTGCCAGCAGCGGCCAGGGTGGCGGAGCTTTCTTT; CDR3: CASSGQGGGAFF
V: TRBV6-5; size: NA; D: NA; J: TRBJ1-1; DNA: TGTGCCAGCAGTTTACAGGGATCCATAGGCCTAGTTGAAGCTTTCTTT; CDR3: CASSLQGSIGLVEAFF
V: TRBV7-8; size: NA; D: NA; J: TRBJ2-1; DNA: TGTGCCAGCAGTCTAGACAGAGGTTATAACGAGCAGTTCTTC; CDR3: CASSLDRGYNEQFF
V: TRBV9; size: NA; D: NA; J: TRBJ2-6; DNA: TGTGCCAGCAGCTTCCCTTCCAGCTCTGGGGCCAACGTCCTGACTTTC; CDR3: CASSFPSSSGANVLTF
V: TRBV13; size: NA; D: TRBD1; J: TRBJ1-3; DNA: TGTGCCAGCAGCTCAACAGGGGGTTATTCTTCCTCTGGAAACACCATATATTTT; CDR3: CASSSTGGYSSSGNTIYF
V: TRBV9; size: NA; D: NA; J: TRBJ1-3; DNA: TGTGCCAGCAGCGTAGCCGGGGGAGTTGGAAACACCATATATTTT; CDR3: CASSVAGGVGNTIYF
V: TRBV11-3; size: once; D: TRBD2; J: TRBJ2-7; DNA: TGTGCCAGCAAGACCGGGACTAACTACGAGCAGTACTTC; CDR3: CASKTGTNYEQYF
V: TRBV30; size: NA; D: NA; J: TRBJ2-7; DNA: TGTGCCTGGACGCTAGACCACGAGCAGTACTTC; CDR3: CAWTLDHEQYF
V: TRBV7-8; size: NA; D: TRBD2; J: TRBJ2-1; DNA: TGTGCCAGCGAGAACGGGACAGGGGGACTAGCGGGAGAGTACAATGAGCAGTTCTTC; CDR3: CASENGTGGLAGEYNEQFF
V: TRBV6-5; size: NA; D: NA; J: TRBJ1-1; DNA: TGTGCCAGCAGCCAGGACACGAGGAGCACTGAAGCTTTCTTT; CDR3: CASSQDTRSTEAFF
V: TRBV11-3; size: NA; D: NA; J: TRBJ2-7; DNA: TGTGCCAGCAGCGAGCGGCCGGGTTTCACCTACGAGCAGTACTTC; CDR3: CASSERPGFTYEQYF
V: TRBV7-7; size: NA; D: TRBD1; J: TRBJ2-7; DNA: TGTGCTAGCAGCCACAAATCTGCCCCGGGACAGGGTCTCTACGAGCAGTACTTC; CDR3: CASSHKSAPGQGLYEQYF
V: TRBV11-2; size: NA; D: NA; J: TRBJ2-7; DNA: TGTGCCAGCAGCTTAGGTGTCCCGTCCTACGAGCAGTACTTC; CDR3: CASSLGVPSYEQYF
V: TRBV13; size: once; D: TRBD2; J: TRBJ2-3; DNA: TGTGCCACCCTGGGGGTAGCGGGAGAGTATGCAGATACGCAGTATTTT; CDR3: CATLGVAGEYADTQYF
V: TRBV5-6; size: NA; D: NA; J: TRBJ2-1; DNA: TGTGCCAGCAGCGGCTACCTAGCGTATTTTGTTGAGCAGTTCTTC; CDR3: CASSGYLAYFVEQFF
V: TRBV7-9; size: NA; D: TRBD2; J: TRBJ2-7; DNA: TGTGCCACCGAACTAGCGAGCGAGCAGTACTTC; CDR3: CATELASEQYF
V: TRBV7-2; size: NA; D: TRBD1; J: TRBJ1-5; DNA: TGTGCCAGCAGATTAGACAGGGGGGAGAATCAGCCCCAGCATTTT; CDR3: CASRLDRGENQPQHF
V: TRBV5-4; size: NA; D: NA; J: TRBJ2-5; DNA: TGTGCCAGCAGCGGAGCAGTGGAGACCCAGTACTTC; CDR3: CASSGAVETQYF
V: TRBV9; size: NA; D: NA; J: TRBJ1-1; DNA: TGTGCCAGCAGCGCTACACAGAGAAGCACTGAAGCTTTCTTT; CDR3: CASSATQRSTEAFF
V: TRBV29-1; size: few; D: NA; J: TRBJ1-1; DNA: TGCAGCGTTCAGGTAAACACTGAAGCTTTCTTT; CDR3: CSVQVNTEAFF
V: TRBV27; size: NA; D: NA; J: TRBJ1-2; DNA: TGTGCCAGCAGTCCCAGTGGAGTGCTCGGCTACACCTTC; CDR3: CASSPSGVLGYTF
V: TRBV7-3; size: NA; D: TRBD2; J: TRBJ2-3; DNA: TGTGCCAGCAGCCGAACTAGCGGGGGAATATATACGCAGTATTTT; CDR3: CASSRTSGGIYTQYF
V: TRBV28; size: once; D: TRBD2; J: TRBJ2-7; DNA: TGTGCCAGCAGTTTATTAACTAGCGGCTACGAGCAGTACTTC; CDR3: CASSLLTSGYEQYF
V: TRBV2; size: NA; D: TRBD1; J: TRBJ1-1; DNA: TGTGCCAGCGGCCGGGACAGGGTCATGAACACTGAAGCTTTCTTT; CDR3: CASGRDRVMNTEAFF
V: TRBV29-1; size: once; D: TRBD2; J: TRBJ2-1; DNA: TGCAGCACGGGACTAGCGGGATTAGCAGGGAATGAGCAGTTCTTC; CDR3: CSTGLAGLAGNEQFF
V: TRBV5-4; size: NA; D: NA; J: TRBJ1-4; DNA: TGTGCCAGCAGCCCAGGGTCCACTAATGAAAAACTGTTTTTT; CDR3: CASSPGSTNEKLFF
V: TRBV11-2; size: NA; D: TRBD2; J: TRBJ2-7; DNA: TGTGCCAGCAGCTTAAGTATAGCTAGCGGGAGGATGGCACCGTACGAGCAGTACTTC; CDR3: CASSLSIASGRMAPYEQYF
V: TRBV6-4; size: NA; D: TRBD2; J: TRBJ2-1; DNA: TGTGCCAGCAGAATAGCGGGAGACTACAATGAGCAGTTCTTC; CDR3: CASRIAGDYNEQFF
V: TRBV7-6; size: NA; D: TRBD2; J: TRBJ2-5; DNA: TGTGCCAGCAGCCTGGGACTAGCGGAAGAGACCCAGTACTTC; CDR3: CASSLGLAEETQYF
V: TRBV7-2; size: NA; D: TRBD2; J: TRBJ2-2; DNA: TGTGCCAGCAGCCCGACTAGCGGGAGATCTACCACCGGGGAGCTGTTTTTT; CDR3: CASSPTSGRSTTGELFF